The 9 T cell receptor beta chains reported below all come from one sample, sequenced in a study of cytomegalovirus exposure and HLA in healthy donors (TCRdb year 2017). The library came from the immunoSEQ multiplex PCR assay. The multiplex PCR relied on a mix of 60 forward primers for TCR Vbeta segments and 13 reverse primers for TCR Jbeta segments. The table was pulled from immuneACCESS by TCRdb, which kept in-frame rearrangements only. Such tables lose some clones; where checked, under half of the loss comes from unresolved V genes, and the rest has no known cause. This sample comprises roughly 120,000 clones, around 77% of them detected only once. The ten largest clones capture about 16% of the sample. Sequencing was done on a sample of PBMCs. These receptors all come from a man aged 50-60 years in good health and CMV-seropositive.

This sequence joins TRBV5-6 and TRBJ1-2, with a tentative D call TRBD1 (6 bases). The CDR3 extends over 13 amino acids. CDR1 is SGHDT and CDR2 is YYEEEE in the germline V gene. V was clipped by 2 bases and J by 8 bases, with 13 bases between them. The CDR3 region has the DNA TGTGCCAGCAGCTTCCCGGGACACCCAGGCTACACCTTC. Translated, it gives CASSFPGHPGYTF. Together with reference TRBV5-6 and TRBJ1-2, the CDR3 gives the full variable domain: DAGVTQSPTHLIKTRGQQVTLRCSPKSGHDTVSWYQQALGQGPQFIFQYYEEEERQRGNFPDRFSGHQFPNYSSELNVNALLLGDSALYLCASSFPGHPGYTFGSGTRLTVV.

The rearrangement joins TRBV7-2 to TRBJ1-2; D is possibly TRBD1 (5 bases). The CDR3 spans 15 residues. The germline CDR1 and CDR2 sequences are SGHTA and FQGNSA. Trimming removed 5 bases at V and 4 bases at J, with 17 bases between. The CDR3 region is CASSPGGQGGYGYTF. The CDR3 DNA sequence: TGTGCCAGCAGCCCCGGTGGGCAGGGTGGCTATGGCTACACCTTC.

The rearrangement links TRBV5-1 to TRBJ1-4, with 7 positions matching TRBD1. Germline values: CDR1 SGHRS, CDR2 YFSETQ. CDR3 length: 12 amino acids. V dropped 2 bases and J dropped 8; count of bases not matched to a gene: 0. The CDR3 protein is CASSLQGEKLFF. In nucleotides, the CDR3 is TGCGCCAGCAGCTTACAGGGGGAAAAACTGTTTTTT. The entire variable domain, with the rest obtained from reference TRBV5-1 and TRBJ1-4, is as follows: KAGVTQTPRYLIKTRGQQVTLSCSPISGHRSVSWYQQTPGQGLQFLFEYFSETQRNKGNFPGRFSGRQFSNSRSEMNVSTLELGDSALYLCASSLQGEKLFFGSGTQLSVL.

The V gene is TRBV4-3, the J gene TRBJ2-6, with a weak D call TRBD2 (6 bases). The CDR3 runs to 15 residues. Looked up from germline, CDR1 is LGHNA and CDR2 is YSLEER. Trimming stripped 1 base from V and 3 bases from J, with 7 bases between. CDR3 DNA: TGCGCCAGCAGCCAAGGCGGGGTTGGGGCCAACGTCCTGACTTTC. It codes for CASSQGGVGANVLTF.

V and J are TRBV11-2 and TRBJ1-2; tentative D call: TRBD1 (5 bases). The CDR3 is 13 amino acids. Between the trimmed V and J ends, which lost 1 base and 7 bases, there was a span of 10 bases. CDR1 and CDR2 from the germline V gene are SGHAT and FQNNGV. Here the CDR3 reads CASSLAGSGGYTF. The CDR3 bases are TGTGCCAGCAGCTTAGCAGGGTCTGGTGGCTACACCTTC.

V usage is TRBV2 and J usage is TRBJ1-5, with 9 bases lining up with TRBD1. The CDR3 runs 14 residues. Losses at the gene ends were 6 bases for V and 6 bases for J; bases not matched to a gene: 6. From germline, CDR1 is SNHLY and CDR2 FYNNEI. The CDR3 coding sequence is TGTGCCAGCAGGGGACAGGGAGTGGGTCAGCCCCAGCATTTT. This encodes CASRGQGVGQPQHF.

This chain uses TRBV2 with TRBJ2-1; 11 nucleotides line up with TRBD2. V shed 6 bases and J 3 bases; nucleotides not matched to a gene: 4. The CDR3 runs to 15 residues. Germline lookup yields CDR1 SNHLY and CDR2 FYNNEI. CDR3 region: CASSPGTSGYNEQFF. The CDR3 coding sequence is TGTGCCAGCAGCCCCGGGACTAGCGGCTACAATGAGCAGTTCTTC.

This chain uses TRBV19 with TRBJ1-2, with D possibly matching TRBD1 (6 bases). Germline V gives CDR1 LNHDA, CDR2 SQIVND (reference sequence). Trimming pared 4 bases from V and 2 bases from J, leaving 14 bases between. The CDR3 extends over 15 amino acids. CDR3 sequence reads: CASSTNGQMNYGYTF. The CDR3 bases are TGTGCCAGTAGTACCAACGGACAGATGAACTATGGCTACACCTTC.

This rearrangement joins TRBV4-2 to TRBJ1-4; the match to TRBD1 covers 7 bases. This CDR3 is 15 amino acids long. CDR1 and CDR2 from the germline V gene are LGHNA and YNFKEQ. Germline trimming cut 1 base from V and 3 bases from J; bases unmatched to any gene: 2. The CDR3, as DNA: TGTGCCAGCAGCCAAGTGGGGACAGCTAATGAAAAACTGTTTTTT. Translated: CASSQVGTANEKLFF.